A single sample is the source of the 18 T cell receptor beta chains below, sequenced in a study of OX40 agonist ivuxolimab in advanced cancers. The table came from immunoSEQ multiplex PCR; TCRdb's copy has only in-frame clones and leaves some out. The profile shows about 80,000 clones, approximately 91% of them singletons. The sequences come from CD4+ or CD8+ T cells sorted from blood, collected in a trial of the OX40 agonist ivuxolimab. The receptors were gathered from an adult with an advanced solid tumor such as melanoma, head and neck, liver or kidney cancer.

This rearrangement joins TRBV7-9 to TRBJ2-2, with no clear D. The CDR3 totals 17 residues. Germline V CDR1 and CDR2: SEHNR, FQNEAQ (reference sequence). V lost 0 bases to trimming and J lost 1 base, with 12 bases between them. In DNA, the CDR3 is TGTGCCAGCAGCTTAGCGAGGCTGACACAGAACACCGGGGAGCTGTTTTTT. The encoded protein is CASSLARLTQNTGELFF.

This clone was seen once. The chain employs TRBV27 and TRBJ2-4; 7 nucleotides agree with TRBD2. There are 14 residues in the CDR3. V was pared by 8 bases and J by 6 bases, with 10 bases of the junction left unmatched. The V gene's germline CDR1 is MNHEY and CDR2 SMNVEV (reference sequence). This CDR3 reads CASAKGGTPNIQYF. CDR3 DNA: TGTGCCAGCGCAAAGGGAGGGACCCCAAACATTCAGTACTTC.

V and J are TRBV21-1 and TRBJ1-1; the tabulated D call, TRBD1, remains unverified against the DNA. TRBV21-1 counts as a pseudogene. The CDR3 extends over 14 amino acids. The CDR3 loop reads CASSFRQGVTEAFF. The CDR3 bases are TGTGCCAGCAGCTTCCGACAGGGTGTCACTGAAGCTTTCTTT.

V and J are TRBV11-1 and TRBJ2-3; D assignment may be TRBD1 or TRBD2 (5 bases each). CDR1 is SGHAT, CDR2 FQDESV, per germline (reference sequence). The CDR3 is made up of 15 amino acids. V dropped 0 bases and J dropped 1 base, with 8 bases sitting between them. DNA of the CDR3: TGTGCCAGCAGCTTAGCGGGACGTGGCACAGATACGCAGTATTTT. It is translated as CASSLAGRGTDTQYF.

The chain joins TRBV5-6 to TRBJ2-7; maybe TRBD1 (6 bases). The length of the CDR3 is 16 residues. Looked up from germline, CDR1 is SGHDT and CDR2 is YYEEEE. Trimming shortened V by 4 bases and J by 0 bases, and 17 bases separated the two germline ends. CDR3 sequence: CASSPATGKSSYEQYF. Written as DNA, the CDR3 is TGTGCCAGCAGCCCAGCGACAGGAAAAAGCTCCTACGAGCAGTACTTC. Using reference TRBV5-6 and TRBJ2-7 for the parts outside the CDR3, the full variable domain is DAGVTQSPTHLIKTRGQQVTLRCSPKSGHDTVSWYQQALGQGPQFIFQYYEEEERQRGNFPDRFSGHQFPNYSSELNVNALLLGDSALYLCASSPATGKSSYEQYFGPGTRLTVT.

The V call is TRBV6-5, the J call TRBJ2-1, with D perhaps matching TRBD1 or TRBD2 (5 bases each). Trimming shortened V by 5 bases and J by 4 bases, and 15 bases separated the two germline ends. This CDR3 has 15 amino acids. The germline V gene encodes CDR1 MNHEY and CDR2 SVGAGI. The CDR3 DNA reads as TGTGCCAGCAGTGGGGGATACCCTCAATACAATGAGCAGTTCTTC. This codes for CASSGGYPQYNEQFF.

CDR3 in DNA: TGTGCCAGCAGCTTAGACGGAGGCCTCTACGAGCAGTACTTC. Amino acid sequence: CASSLDGGLYEQYF. The chain recombines TRBV11-2 with TRBJ2-7, with a weak D call TRBD2 (5 bases). The CDR3 contains 14 residues. From germline, CDR1 is SGHAT and CDR2 FQNNGV. The germline V and J ends were trimmed by 0 bases and 3 bases, with 9 bases remaining between them.

This chain uses TRBV7-9 with TRBJ2-5, with D hard to call. The J call may not be correct, given that the DNA end is closer to TRBJ2-7. Per germline, CDR1 SEHNR and CDR2 FQNEAQ (reference sequence). The CDR3 is made up of 12 amino acids. The DNA of the CDR3 is TGTGCCAGCAGCCCCCGTCTGTACGAGCAGTACTTC. Translation: CASSPRLYEQYF.

This chain uses TRBV7-2 with TRBJ2-3, with TRBD2 matching over 15 bases. This CDR3 is built from 17 residues. V trimming: 4 bases; J trimming: 5 bases; junction bases outside the gene matches: 7. Germline V gene lookup returns CDR1 SGHTA and CDR2 FQGNSA. The CDR3 DNA reads TGTGCCAGCAGCTCCCCGGGACTAGCGGGAGGTAGAGATACGCAGTATTTT. Its protein product is CASSSPGLAGGRDTQYF.

The chain recombines TRBV7-6 with TRBJ2-3, with TRBD2 matching over 9 bases. The V segment lost 5 bases and the J segment 4 bases; nucleotides outside the gene matches: 10. The CDR3 covers 16 residues. In germline, CDR1 is SGHVS, CDR2 FNYEAQ. For the CDR3, the DNA is TGTGCCAGCAGCCCCCAGGTAGCGGGAGCAGCAGATACGCAGTATTTT. Residues: CASSPQVAGAADTQYF.

V and J are TRBV27 and TRBJ2-7; TRBD1 matches 10 bases. This CDR3 region has 14 residues. Losses at the gene ends were 6 bases for V and 5 bases for J; bases not matched to a gene: 7. CDR1 is MNHEY, CDR2 SMNVEV, per germline (reference sequence). CDR3 protein: CASSSTGTGDEQYF. For the CDR3, the DNA is TGTGCCAGCAGCAGCACCGGGACAGGGGACGAGCAGTACTTC.

This chain uses TRBV29-1 with TRBJ2-1; no clear D. Trimming cost V 0 bases and J 7 bases, with 7 bases left between them. Germline assignment: CDR1 SQVTM and CDR2 ANQGSEA. CDR3 size: 12 residues. The CDR3 here is CSVEDLGNEQFF. CDR3 coding DNA: TGCAGCGTTGAAGATCTTGGGAATGAGCAGTTCTTC.

This clone was observed a few times. The sample contains more than one DNA sequence encoding this CDR3. CDR3 DNA: TGTGCCTGGATCCGGCCAGGGGAGGTCGAGACCCAGTACTTC. Translated, it gives CAWIRPGEVETQYF. J is TRBJ2-5 and V is TRBV30; D possibly matches TRBD1 or TRBD2 (6 bases each). The length of the CDR3 is 14 residues. The V and J ends lost 4 bases and 5 bases respectively, with 17 bases between them. Germline CDR1 reads GTSNPN; CDR2 reads SVGIG (reference sequence).

The table lists this clone with a few counts. The V gene is TRBV12-5, the J gene TRBJ2-1; a weak D match, TRBD2 (5 bases). The germline V gene has CDR1 LGHNT and CDR2 FRNRAP. The CDR3 extends over 15 amino acids. Deletions cut 0 bases from V and 9 bases from J, with 15 bases between. The CDR3 spells CASGLVRGEQGEQFF. CDR3 DNA sequence: TGTGCTAGTGGTTTGGTACGGGGTGAACAAGGTGAGCAGTTCTTC.

The rearrangement links TRBV5-1 to TRBJ2-5; 9 bases agree with TRBD2. The CDR3 covers 16 residues. V lost 1 base and J lost 5; bases outside the gene matches: 9. In germline, CDR1 is SGHRS, CDR2 YFSETQ. CDR3 bases: TGCGCCAGCAGCTTGTGGACTAGCGCCAAGTTGGAGACCCAGTACTTC. Translation: CASSLWTSAKLETQYF.

This chain links TRBV27 with TRBJ2-1; D might be TRBD2 (6 bases). Germline assignment: CDR1 MNHEY and CDR2 SMNVEV (reference sequence). The V end lost 6 bases, the J end lost 8 bases, and 14 bases lay between the germline ends. The CDR3 consists of 13 residues. The CDR3 DNA reads as TGTGCCAGCAGGGGGAGGCGGGTGGATGAGCAGTTCTTC. Its protein product is CASRGRRVDEQFF.

This chain connects TRBV11-2 to TRBJ2-3, with D uncertain. CDR1 is SGHAT, CDR2 FQNNGV, per germline. The CDR3 consists of 13 residues. Trimming stripped 5 bases from V and 4 bases from J, with 10 bases between. The DNA for the CDR3 is TGTGCCAGCAGCAAACCGTACCCAGATACGCAGTATTTT. Encoded protein: CASSKPYPDTQYF.

The chain is built from TRBV6-5 and TRBJ1-1; D is ambiguous. The V gene's germline CDR1 is MNHEY and CDR2 SVGAGI. Trimming removed 2 bases from V and 4 bases from J, with 11 bases in between. CDR3 length: 14 residues. CDR3: CASSYVGAGTEAFF. The CDR3 bases are TGTGCCAGCAGTTACGTGGGCGCTGGCACTGAAGCTTTCTTT.